The next 23 T cell receptor beta chains were all read from a single sample in a study of breast tumors, draining lymph nodes, adjacent tissues. TCRdb reprocessed the multiplex PCR reads with MiXCR, giving one entry per CDR3 protein. The sample comprises about 200,000 distinct CDR3 sequences, roughly 31% of which are singletons, and over 4% rests with the top ten. Breast cancer patients provided tissue from their axillary draining lymph nodes. Sequenced material: axillary lymph node tissue. The receptor source for this set is a female donor with breast cancer. Some clones in this sample may be carry-over from other donors' samples.

This clonotype has at least ten counts. V usage is TRBV7-3 and J usage is TRBJ2-2; 8 nucleotides agree with TRBD1. Germline V gives CDR1 SGHTA, CDR2 FQGTGA. V was pared by 8 bases and J by 1 base, with 0 bases of the junction left unmatched. The CDR3 extends over 13 amino acids. CDR3 loop: CASGQGNTGELFF. CDR3 nucleotide sequence: TGTGCCAGCGGACAGGGGAACACCGGGGAGCTGTTTTTT.

This clonotype was seen repeatedly, ten times or more. V and J are TRBV9 and TRBJ2-3, with D maybe TRBD2 (5 bases). Trimming stripped 2 bases from V and 6 bases from J, with 13 bases between. The germline CDR1 and CDR2 sequences are SGDLS and YYNGEE. The CDR3 is 14 amino acids. For the CDR3, the DNA is TGTGCCAGCAGCGTCCTAGCCACCTCTGATACGCAGTATTTT. Protein sequence: CASSVLATSDTQYF. Using reference TRBV9 and TRBJ2-3 for the parts outside the CDR3, the full variable domain is DSGVTQTPKHLITATGQRVTLRCSPRSGDLSVYWYQQSLDQGLQFLIQYYNGEERAKGNILERFSAQQFPDLHSELNLSSLELGDSALYFCASSVLATSDTQYFGPGTRLTVL.

The chain combines TRBV7-3 with TRBJ2-1; TRBD2 matches at 9 bases. The CDR3 extends over 16 amino acids. V was pared by 1 base and J by 1 base, with 2 bases of the junction left unmatched. Germline V gene lookup returns CDR1 SGHTA and CDR2 FQGTGA. The CDR3 protein is CASSLSSGSSYNEQFF. CDR3 DNA sequence: TGTGCCAGCAGCTTAAGTAGCGGGAGTTCCTACAATGAGCAGTTCTTC.

This clonotype was seen many times. This sequence joins TRBV5-1 and TRBJ1-2; no definite D call. The CDR3 length is 12 residues. The germline V and J ends were trimmed by 0 bases and 8 bases, with 8 bases remaining between them. Germline assignment: CDR1 SGHRS and CDR2 YFSETQ. In DNA, the CDR3 is TGCGCCAGCAGCTTGGATACGGTGGGCTACACCTTC. Protein sequence: CASSLDTVGYTF.

This clonotype was recorded many times. The chain links TRBV7-8 to TRBJ1-5; 8 nucleotides match TRBD1. V was pared by 3 bases and J by 0 bases, with 7 bases of the junction left unmatched. CDR1 and CDR2 from the germline V gene are SGHVS and FQNEAQ. This CDR3 has 17 amino acids. CDR3 protein: CASSFGQGMISNQPQHF. CDR3 coding DNA: TGTGCCAGCAGCTTTGGACAGGGTATGATTAGCAATCAGCCCCAGCATTTT.

This chain joins TRBV25-1 and TRBJ2-1; 16 bases align to TRBD2. Germline CDR1 and CDR2: MGHDK and SYGVNS. This CDR3 spans 18 amino acids. Germline trimming cut 3 bases from V and 6 bases from J; bases unmatched to any gene: 8. The CDR3 DNA reads TGTGCCAGCAGTGAGGGACTAGCGGGAGGGCCGAGGATCAATGAGCAGTTCTTC. Its translation is CASSEGLAGGPRINEQFF.

This clonotype was picked up many times. The chain is built from TRBV5-5 and TRBJ2-1; D possibly corresponds to TRBD2 (5 bases). The germline CDR1 and CDR2 sequences are SGHKS and YYEKEE (reference sequence). The CDR3 totals 15 residues. V lost 0 bases and J lost 2, with 9 bases in between. CDR3 sequence: CASSLALVPYNEQFF. CDR3 nucleotide sequence: TGTGCCAGCAGCTTGGCACTAGTCCCCTACAATGAGCAGTTCTTC. Based on the CDR3 plus reference TRBV5-5 and TRBJ2-1, the full variable domain is DAGVTQSPTHLIKTRGQQVTLRCSPISGHKSVSWYQQVLGQGPQFIFQYYEKEERGRGNFPDRFSARQFPNYSSELNVNALLLGDSALYLCASSLALVPYNEQFFGPGTRLTVL.

This clonotype was seen ten or more times. This sequence joins TRBV7-9 and TRBJ2-2; the D gene is possibly TRBD1 (6 bases). V was pared by 6 bases and J by 4 bases, with 18 bases between. Per the germline V gene, CDR1 is SEHNR and CDR2 is FQNEAQ (reference sequence). CDR3 length: 16 amino acids. DNA of the CDR3: TGTGCCAGCAGTCGGCGTCAGGGGTCAAGCACCGGGGAGCTGTTTTTT. Translating it yields CASSRRQGSSTGELFF.

This chain joins TRBV5-1 and TRBJ2-2; 8 bases agree with TRBD1. Germline V gene sequence: CDR1 SGHRS, CDR2 YFSETQ. V lost 6 bases, J lost 6 bases, and 7 bases stayed unmatched. This CDR3 has 14 amino acids. The DNA of the CDR3 is TGCGCCAGCACGAAGGACAGGGCTTCCGGGGAGCTGTTTTTT. This encodes CASTKDRASGELFF.

This clonotype was observed once. One end of the junction is discordant with germline, which a read error may explain. The chain employs TRBV11-2 and TRBJ2-7; TRBD2 is a possible D gene (6 bases). Germline values: CDR1 SGHAT, CDR2 FQNNGV. CDR3 length equals 15 residues. CDR3 bases: TGTGCCATCGGCACCGGGGGACGGACATCCTATGAGCAGTACTTC. It is translated as CAIGTGGRTSYEQYF.

In this sample, this clonotype turned up a few times. This chain uses TRBV3-1 with TRBJ2-5, with 7 bases that match TRBD2. With 1 base clipped from V and 2 bases from J, the junction kept 13 bases outside the gene matches. Germline values: CDR1 LGHDT, CDR2 YNNKEL (reference sequence). This CDR3 region has 18 residues. CDR3 amino acids: CASSQGAGGYRDQETQYF. In nucleotides, the CDR3 is TGTGCCAGCAGCCAAGGGGCCGGGGGGTATAGGGATCAAGAGACCCAGTACTTC.

This clonotype was recorded at least ten times. The chain carries TRBV15 and TRBJ2-5, with D perhaps matching TRBD2 (6 bases). The CDR3 contains 13 residues. V shed 3 bases and J shed 5 bases, with 10 bases lying between them. Per the germline V gene, CDR1 is LNHNV and CDR2 is YYDKDF (reference sequence). The CDR3 is CATSRGTWETQYF. The CDR3 DNA is TGTGCCACCAGCAGGGGGACTTGGGAGACCCAGTACTTC. The full variable domain, in which reference TRBV15 and TRBJ2-5 provide the parts outside the CDR3, is DAMVIQNPRYQVTQFGKPVTLSCSQTLNHNVMYWYQQKSSQAPKLLFHYYDKDFNNEADTPDNFQSRRPNTSFCFLDIRSPGLGDTAMYLCATSRGTWETQYFGPGTRLLVL.

This clonotype was seen ten or more times. The chain carries TRBV7-9 and TRBJ1-6, with 9 bases matching TRBD1. The CDR3 spans 14 residues. J was trimmed by 6 bases and V by 10 bases; bases with no gene match: 7. Germline V CDR1 and CDR2: SEHNR, FQNEAQ (reference sequence). As DNA, the CDR3 is TGTGCCATCGGTACAGGGGGCCGTAATTCACCCCTCCACTTT. Translated, it gives CAIGTGGRNSPLHF.

On this clonotype itself: A much bigger clone sits one base away, suggesting this may be a read error. This chain joins TRBV5-6 and TRBJ2-5; D is possibly TRBD1 (6 bases). CDR1 is SGHDT and CDR2 is YYEEEE in the germline V gene. The CDR3 runs 16 residues. CDR3 nucleotides: TGTGCCAGCAGCCCCCGGGACACAGAGTACCAAGGGACCCAGTACTTC. Its protein is CASSPRDTEYQGTQYF.

This clonotype appeared many times. J is TRBJ1-2 and V is TRBV19; TRBD1 is a possible D gene (6 bases). CDR1 is LNHDA, CDR2 SQIVND, per germline (reference sequence). The V end was cut by 9 bases, the J end by 8 bases, with 16 bases between. There are 12 residues in the CDR3. For the CDR3, the DNA is TGTGCCAGCGAAGGACAGTCTGCCGGCTACACCTTC. This translates into CASEGQSAGYTF.

This clonotype was picked up many times. V gene TRBV7-8 combines with J gene TRBJ2-3; 7 bases align to TRBD1. Germline-derived CDR1 and CDR2 are SGHVS and FQNEAQ. This CDR3 spans 16 amino acids. Germline trimming cut 5 bases from V and 2 bases from J; bases unmatched to any gene: 10. CDR3: CASSLPQTGTTDTQYF. The CDR3 DNA reads TGTGCCAGCAGCCTCCCGCAGACAGGGACCACAGATACGCAGTATTTT.

This clonotype showed up many times. The J gene is TRBJ1-2, the V gene TRBV9; perhaps TRBD1 as D (6 bases). Germline loops: CDR1 SGDLS, CDR2 YYNGEE. V lost 1 base, J lost 4 bases, and 14 bases lay in between. The CDR3 spans 15 residues. The CDR3 nucleotides are TGTGCCAGCAGCGTACAGGGGCGCGGGAGCTATGGCTACACCTTC. Encoded protein: CASSVQGRGSYGYTF.

In this sample, this clonotype turned up many times. The rearrangement uses TRBV6-2 or TRBV6-3 and TRBJ2-7; tentative D call: TRBD2 (6 bases). CDR3 size: 13 residues. Germline loops: CDR1 MNHEY, CDR2 SVGEGT. V dropped 2 bases and J dropped 4 bases, with 9 bases sitting between them. CDR3 region: CASSYVAGYEQYF. The DNA of the CDR3 is TGTGCCAGCAGTTACGTTGCGGGATACGAGCAGTACTTC.

The J gene is TRBJ2-2, the V gene TRBV11-3; possibly TRBD1 or TRBD2 for D (6 bases each). Germline CDR1 SGHNT, CDR2 YENEEA. CDR3 length equals 15 residues. V lost 4 bases and J lost 5, with 14 bases in between. CDR3 bases: TGTGCCAGCAGCTCCTGGGGGGCAGGTACCGGGGAGCTGTTTTTT. Amino acids: CASSSWGAGTGELFF.

Notes on this clonotype: A junction boundary mismatches the germline segment, possibly from a read error. This sequence joins TRBV20-1 and TRBJ2-2; unclear D gene. The length of the CDR3 is 12 residues. The germline V gene encodes CDR1 DFQATT and CDR2 SNEGSKA (reference sequence). CDR3 nucleotide sequence: TGCAGTGCTAGAGATAGAACCGTGGAGCTGTTTTTT. Encoded protein: CSARDRTVELFF.

This clonotype came up once. The chain joins TRBV11-3 to TRBJ2-3; perhaps TRBD1 as D (5 bases). The CDR3 length is 14 residues. Trimming stripped 1 base from V and 5 bases from J, with 10 bases between. The germline V gene encodes CDR1 SGHNT and CDR2 YENEEA. The chain's CDR3 is CASSLGGTGDTQYF. The CDR3 DNA reads as TGTGCCAGCAGCTTAGGGGGTACAGGAGATACGCAGTATTTT.

This clonotype occurred many times. V usage is TRBV20-1 and J usage is TRBJ1-3; TRBD1 might be the D (5 bases). V was trimmed by 0 bases and J by 4 bases, leaving 10 bases between them. The CDR3 spans 14 residues. Germline assignment: CDR1 DFQATT and CDR2 SNEGSKA (reference sequence). DNA for the CDR3: TGCAGTGCTAGAGACTATAACAGGGGAAACACCATATATTTT. It yields the protein CSARDYNRGNTIYF.

For this clonotype: With a much larger clone just one base away, this may be a read error. The chain couples TRBV6-6 to TRBJ2-7; D tentatively fits TRBD1 or TRBD2 (5 bases each). This CDR3 is built from 14 residues. Deletions cut 7 bases from V and 6 bases from J, with 19 bases between. Germline CDR1 is MNHNY and CDR2 is SVGAGI (reference sequence). In nucleotides, the CDR3 is TGTGCCAGCACCCCCTGGGACGGCCCTAGCGAGCAGTACTTC. It translates to CASTPWDGPSEQYF.